Sequencing of this T cell receptor (beta chain) was carried out in a study of T cells in Graves' hyperthyroidism and ophthalmopathy. Diagnoses rested on clinical symptoms, serum thyroxine and TRAb, thyroid ultrasound and orbital computed tomography. The blood was taken when hyperthyroidism was first diagnosed, before any ophthalmopathy symptoms showed up. There were TCR beta CDR3 regions amplified from RNA transcripts. Carried out on the TCR CDR3, a first-round RT-PCR used the HTBI primer set. TCRdb itself ran the multiplex PCR reads through MiXCR, one entry per CDR3 protein. The sample yields under 300,000 distinct CDR3 sequences, less than 30% seen once. Trimming at V came to 4 bases and at J to 7 bases, leaving 13 bases not matched to a gene. This CDR3 is 16 amino acids long. Study conclusions and caveats: Ophthalmopathy got predicted by the model a median about 6.7 months before its onset. Expanded thyroid clonotypes (above 0.001) were mostly also found in blood.

This clonotype was counted many times. Its antigen is currently unknown. Source material: blood. The gene calls are TRBV12-3 or TRBV12-4 and TRBJ1-5; 7 bases are shared with TRBD1. This receptor was obtained from a man in his forties with Graves' hyperthyroidism that later progressed to Graves' ophthalmopathy. DNA for the CDR3: TGTGCCAGCAGTTCAACGCCGACAGGGTATGGGCAGCCCCAGCATTTT. Its translation is CASSSTPTGYGQPQHF.